The sequence of this TCR beta chain was determined in a study of shared T cell receptors in the human thymus. V was shortened by 4 bases and J by 1 base, with 19 bases between the two germline ends. Germline lookup yields CDR1 SGHDN and CDR2 FVKESK. The CDR3 contains 17 residues. Some clones are missing from TCRdb's copy, which holds only in-frame ones; the method was immunoSEQ multiplex PCR. Among approximately 730,000 clones listed, roughly 85% were seen once. The same specimen was also included in a second study, on human thymus T cells. This second study notes: Samples came from healthy Finnish infants during open corrective cardiac surgery.

The gene calls are TRBV14 and TRBJ1-2; the D is unclear. The specimen was thymocytes. The TCR comes from a girl in the first two years of life with a congenital heart defect. The CDR3 nucleotides are TGTGCCAGCAGCCCTGGGAGTATACCGGCCGATAACTATGGCTACACCTTC. Translation gives CASSPGSIPADNYGYTF. The full variable domain, in which reference TRBV14 and TRBJ1-2 provide the parts outside the CDR3, is EAGVTQFPSHSVIEKGQTVTLRCDPISGHDNLYWYRRVMGKEIKFLLHFVKESKQDESGMPNNRFLAERTGGTYSTLKVQPAELEDSGVYFCASSPGSIPADNYGYTFGSGTRLTVV.